These T cell receptor beta chains were read from a single sample in a study of blood T cell repertoires in COVID-19. Generated by immunoSEQ multiplex PCR, the TCRdb table keeps only in-frame clones and is missing some. Among around 200,000 clones listed, under 90% were seen once. The sequencing input was peripheral blood. These receptors were obtained from a man aged 40-49 years with acute or convalescent COVID-19. CDR3s include the opening cysteine and the closing phenylalanine or tryptophan. A D gene is named only where the DNA matches it firmly. For some rows the clone size is stated as once, few or many, or as a class when expanded; others skip it.

D gene: TRBD1
clone size: few
V gene: TRBV7-9
J gene: TRBJ1-2
CDR3 protein: CASSLGQGNGYTF
CDR3 DNA: TGTGCCAGCAGCCTAGGACAGGGCAATGGCTACACCTTC

D gene: NA
clone size: NA
V gene: TRBV2
J gene: TRBJ2-7
CDR3 protein: CASIGGRNYEQYF
CDR3 DNA: TGTGCCAGCATTGGTGGCAGGAACTACGAGCAGTACTTC

D gene: TRBD1
clone size: few
V gene: TRBV28
J gene: TRBJ1-2
CDR3 protein: CASSLQQGIGYGYTF
CDR3 DNA: TGTGCCAGCAGTCTACAACAGGGGATAGGCTATGGCTACACCTTC

D gene: NA
clone size: once
V gene: TRBV11-2
J gene: TRBJ2-6
CDR3 protein: CASSLALSGFSGANVLTF
CDR3 DNA: TGTGCCAGCAGCTTAGCGCTGTCAGGGTTCTCTGGGGCCAACGTCCTGACTTTC

D gene: TRBD2
clone size: once
V gene: TRBV14
J gene: TRBJ2-7
CDR3 protein: CASSQGASGVSYEQYF
CDR3 DNA: TGTGCCAGCAGCCAAGGGGCTAGCGGGGTCTCCTACGAGCAGTACTTC

D gene: NA
clone size: NA
V gene: TRBV7-2
J gene: TRBJ1-2
CDR3 protein: CASSYRDTLTF
CDR3 DNA: TGTGCCAGCAGCTACAGGGACACCTTAACCTTC

D gene: TRBD1
clone size: NA
V gene: TRBV5-5
J gene: TRBJ1-2
CDR3 protein: CASSSPGQVTYGYTF
CDR3 DNA: TGTGCCAGCAGCTCACCGGGACAGGTGACCTATGGCTACACCTTC

D gene: TRBD1
clone size: NA
V gene: TRBV19
J gene: TRBJ1-5
CDR3 protein: CASRQGANGNQPQHF
CDR3 DNA: TGTGCCAGCCGACAGGGGGCAAACGGCAATCAGCCCCAGCATTTT

D gene: NA
clone size: NA
V gene: TRBV18
J gene: TRBJ2-3
CDR3 protein: CASSPLSSADTQYF
CDR3 DNA: TGTGCCAGCTCACCACTTAGTTCGGCAGATACGCAGTATTTT

D gene: NA
clone size: NA
V gene: TRBV5-1
J gene: TRBJ1-5
CDR3 protein: CASSLQGWDNQPQHF
CDR3 DNA: TGCGCCAGCAGCCTACAGGGTTGGGACAATCAGCCCCAGCATTTT

D gene: NA
clone size: once
V gene: TRBV2
J gene: TRBJ2-7
CDR3 protein: CASRLEPGTYEQYF
CDR3 DNA: TGTGCCAGCAGATTGGAGCCGGGAACCTACGAGCAGTACTTC

D gene: TRBD2
clone size: NA
V gene: TRBV5-1
J gene: TRBJ2-7
CDR3 protein: CASSLALAGYEQYF
CDR3 DNA: TGCGCCAGCAGCTTAGCGCTAGCGGGGTACGAGCAGTACTTC

D gene: NA
clone size: NA
V gene: TRBV5-1
J gene: TRBJ2-5
CDR3 protein: CASSFTGFQETQYF
CDR3 DNA: TGCGCCAGCAGCTTTACAGGGTTCCAAGAGACCCAGTACTTC

D gene: NA
clone size: NA
V gene: TRBV12-3/TRBV12-4
J gene: TRBJ1-2
CDR3 protein: CASSLVPRRGYTF
CDR3 DNA: TGTGCCAGCAGTTTAGTCCCACGCCGGGGCTACACCTTC

D gene: NA
clone size: NA
V gene: TRBV5-4
J gene: TRBJ2-3
CDR3 protein: CASSLAMGRVTDTQYF
CDR3 DNA: TGTGCCAGCAGCTTGGCCATGGGGCGCGTCACAGATACGCAGTATTTT

D gene: NA
clone size: NA
V gene: TRBV5-1
J gene: TRBJ2-3
CDR3 protein: CASSLPQGTDTQYF
CDR3 DNA: TGCGCCAGCAGCTTGCCCCAGGGCACAGATACGCAGTATTTT

D gene: NA
clone size: once
V gene: TRBV28
J gene: TRBJ1-1
CDR3 protein: CASSLYGNTEAFF
CDR3 DNA: TGTGCCAGCAGTTTATACGGGAACACTGAAGCTTTCTTT

D gene: NA
clone size: NA
V gene: TRBV30
J gene: TRBJ1-1
CDR3 protein: CAWSVQSNTEAFF
CDR3 DNA: TGTGCCTGGAGTGTACAATCGAACACTGAAGCTTTCTTT